One and the same sample provided the 24 T cell receptor beta chains below, sequenced in a study of T cell responses to AZD1222 COVID-19 vaccine. Clones were sequenced by immunoSEQ multiplex PCR, and TCRdb holds only the in-frame ones, with some missing. The sample includes about 100,000 clones, around nine tenths of them seen just once. Sequencing was performed on peripheral blood, taken on day 0 of AZD1222 vaccination. These TCRs come from an adult in good health.

This chain links TRBV6-5 with TRBJ2-7; the D is unclear. CDR3 length: 13 amino acids. Trimming shortened V by 10 bases and J by 0 bases, and 13 bases separated the two germline ends. The germline gives CDR1 MNHEY, CDR2 SVGAGI. CDR3 in amino acids: CAILPGSSYEQYF. The DNA for the CDR3 is TGTGCCATTCTCCCCGGTTCCTCCTACGAGCAGTACTTC.

The genes are TRBV27 and TRBJ1-2, with a tentative D call TRBD1 (6 bases). CDR3 length: 13 amino acids. V was shortened by 6 bases and J by 7 bases, with 15 bases between the two germline ends. Germline V gene lookup returns CDR1 MNHEY and CDR2 SMNVEV (reference sequence). The CDR3 DNA reads as TGTGCCAGCAGCACAGGGTCGGGGGGTGGCTACACCTTC. This translates into CASSTGSGGGYTF.

The gene calls are TRBV5-1 and TRBJ1-1; D unclear. The germline V and J ends were trimmed by 4 bases and 0 bases, with 10 bases remaining between them. This CDR3 has 14 amino acids. Germline CDR1 SGHRS, CDR2 YFSETQ. The chain's CDR3 is CASSPELMNTEAFF. CDR3 in DNA: TGCGCCAGCAGCCCAGAACTCATGAACACTGAAGCTTTCTTT. The full variable domain, in which reference TRBV5-1 and TRBJ1-1 provide the parts outside the CDR3, is KAGVTQTPRYLIKTRGQQVTLSCSPISGHRSVSWYQQTPGQGLQFLFEYFSETQRNKGNFPGRFSGRQFSNSRSEMNVSTLELGDSALYLCASSPELMNTEAFFGQGTRLTVV.

The V gene is TRBV12-3 or TRBV12-4, the J gene TRBJ2-1; 13 bases line up with TRBD2. Trimming at V came to 5 bases and at J to 12 bases, leaving 4 bases not matched to a gene. The CDR3 totals 13 residues. This chain's CDR3 is CASSRTSGSSQFF. CDR3 sequence (DNA): TGTGCCAGCAGTCGGACTAGCGGGAGTTCGCAGTTCTTC.

This clone appeared once. The CDR3 nucleotides read TGTGCCAGCCGGCGGGACCGGACAGATTCACCCCTCCACTTT. Amino acid sequence: CASRRDRTDSPLHF. The chain combines TRBV6-5 with TRBJ1-6, with TRBD1 as a possible D gene (6 bases). This CDR3 region has 14 residues. Per the germline V gene, CDR1 is MNHEY and CDR2 is SVGAGI. V lost 8 bases and J lost 8, with 16 bases in between.

V gene TRBV5-6 combines with J gene TRBJ2-1; D not certain. Germline lookup yields CDR1 SGHDT and CDR2 YYEEEE. The V end was cut by 4 bases, the J end by 2 bases, with 13 bases between. The CDR3 spans 15 residues. The CDR3 nucleotides read TGTGCCAGCAGCACCCGACGCGCCACCTACAATGAGCAGTTCTTC. Its translation is CASSTRRATYNEQFF.

This clone showed up just once. This sequence joins TRBV18 and TRBJ2-7; D is possibly TRBD1 or TRBD2 (6 bases each). V lost 6 bases to trimming and J lost 2 bases, with 14 bases between them. The germline V gene has CDR1 KGHSH and CDR2 LQKENI. The CDR3 spans 14 residues. This CDR3 reads CASSPGGGTYEQYF. In DNA, the CDR3 is TGTGCCAGCTCCCCAGGAGGGGGGACCTACGAGCAGTACTTC.

The chain uses TRBV7-6 and TRBJ2-7; 12 positions agree with TRBD2. Germline-derived CDR1 and CDR2 are SGHVS and FNYEAQ. The CDR3 has 16 amino acids. V was pared by 5 bases and J by 6 bases, with 11 bases of the junction left unmatched. The CDR3 DNA is TGTGCCAGCAGCCCCCGGACTAGCGGGAACGTGCGCGAGCAGTACTTC. This codes for CASSPRTSGNVREQYF.

This chain links TRBV20-1 with TRBJ1-2; 8 nucleotides agree with TRBD1. Germline V CDR1 and CDR2: DFQATT, SNEGSKA (reference sequence). The CDR3 has 13 residues. V shed 3 bases, J shed 6 bases, and the junction held 6 bases outside the gene matches. The DNA of the CDR3 is TGCAGTGCTAGTGGTTCAGGGGGCAATGGCTACACCTTC. Protein sequence: CSASGSGGNGYTF.

The CDR3 DNA is TGTGCTAGTGGTTTTGTTGCAGATACGCAGTATTTT. It specifies CASGFVADTQYF. The chain recombines TRBV12-5 with TRBJ2-3; D is unresolved. V dropped 3 bases and J dropped 4 bases, with 5 bases sitting between them. This CDR3 has 12 amino acids. CDR1 is LGHNT and CDR2 is FRNRAP in the germline V gene.

The chain combines TRBV7-2 with TRBJ1-2, with TRBD1 as a possible D gene (5 bases). V was trimmed by 0 bases and J by 8 bases, leaving 13 bases between them. Germline V gene sequence: CDR1 SGHTA, CDR2 FQGNSA. There are 14 residues in the CDR3. The CDR3 spells CASSLARAGNGYTF. CDR3 sequence (DNA): TGTGCCAGCAGCTTAGCGAGGGCAGGGAACGGCTACACCTTC.

This clone was seen more than once but under ten times. V and J are TRBV6-2 or TRBV6-3 and TRBJ2-1, with TRBD2 matching over 8 bases. Germline CDR1 and CDR2: MNHEY and SVGEGT. The CDR3 contains 14 residues. The J segment lost 4 bases and the V segment lost 4 bases, leaving 3 bases of the junction unmatched. The CDR3 loop reads CASSLTSGYNEQFF. In nucleotides, the CDR3 is TGTGCCAGCAGTTTAACTAGCGGATACAATGAGCAGTTCTTC.

The rearrangement links TRBV2 to TRBJ2-7, with D perhaps assigned TRBD1 or TRBD2 (5 bases each). CDR1 is SNHLY and CDR2 is FYNNEI in the germline V gene. CDR3 length equals 14 residues. Between the trimmed V and J ends, which lost 3 bases and 0 bases, there was a span of 9 bases. The CDR3 loop reads CASSDRGSSYEQYF. The CDR3 DNA sequence: TGTGCCAGCAGTGACCGGGGCTCCTCCTACGAGCAGTACTTC.

The chain recombines TRBV10-3 with TRBJ2-3; TRBD1 or TRBD2 may be the D gene (6 bases each). The CDR3 sequence is 12 residues long. Germline V gene lookup returns CDR1 ENHRY and CDR2 SYGVKD. V lost 10 bases and J lost 6, with 14 bases in between. The CDR3 is CATRDIRDTQYF. Written as DNA, the CDR3 is TGTGCCACGCGGGACATTCGCGATACGCAGTATTTT.

The chain carries TRBV28 and TRBJ1-2; 12 bases fit TRBD1. V dropped 3 bases and J dropped 10; count of bases not matched to a gene: 6. The CDR3 is 14 amino acids. Germline V lookup: CDR1 MDHEN, CDR2 SYDVKM. As DNA, the CDR3 is TGTGCCAGCAGTTTCGCCGGGACAGGGGGCGACTACACCTTC. Protein sequence: CASSFAGTGGDYTF.

This clone was picked up one time. The CDR3 DNA follows: TGTGCCAGCAGCTCACCAGGGGTGCATGGCTACACCTTC. Translated: CASSSPGVHGYTF. The gene calls are TRBV5-6 and TRBJ1-2, with D possibly matching TRBD1 (6 bases). The V and J ends lost 3 bases and 6 bases respectively, with 12 bases between them. The CDR3 is made up of 13 amino acids. Germline V gene sequence: CDR1 SGHDT, CDR2 YYEEEE.

Written as DNA, the CDR3 is TGTGCCAGCAGCCTCATGGGGGGAAACACTGAAGCTTTCTTT. This translates into CASSLMGGNTEAFF. This chain uses TRBV7-3 with TRBJ1-1, with D tentatively TRBD1 (5 bases). Trimming cost V 5 bases and J 2 bases, with 12 bases left between them. CDR1 and CDR2 from the germline V gene are SGHTA and FQGTGA. The CDR3 spans 14 residues.

The chain is built from TRBV9 and TRBJ1-2; 7 nucleotides align to TRBD1. Looked up from germline, CDR1 is SGDLS and CDR2 is YYNGEE. The V segment lost 0 bases and the J segment 4 bases; nucleotides outside the gene matches: 6. The CDR3 length is 15 residues. Here the CDR3 reads CASSVGTGAPYGYTF. DNA of the CDR3: TGTGCCAGCAGCGTAGGGACAGGAGCCCCCTATGGCTACACCTTC.

The V gene is TRBV2, the J gene TRBJ1-4, with a weak D call TRBD1 (5 bases). Germline CDR1 SNHLY, CDR2 FYNNEI. CDR3 size: 15 residues. Trimming removed 10 bases at V and 4 bases at J, with 19 bases between. The CDR3 spells CATELEAGVNEKLFF. The CDR3 DNA sequence: TGTGCCACAGAATTGGAGGCGGGGGTTAATGAAAAACTGTTTTTT.

This clone was observed a single time. This chain connects TRBV18 to TRBJ1-3, with D unclear. V was clipped by 4 bases and J by 5 bases, with 12 bases between them. Germline loops: CDR1 KGHSH, CDR2 LQKENI. The CDR3 length is 14 residues. The CDR3 nucleotides are TGTGCCAGCTCACTTCCCAGCAACAGAAACACCATATATTTT. It translates to CASSLPSNRNTIYF.

This clone was observed a single time. The rearrangement links TRBV11-2 to TRBJ1-2; D unclear. Germline assignment: CDR1 SGHAT and CDR2 FQNNGV. The CDR3 has 15 residues. V was trimmed by 2 bases and J by 4 bases, leaving 14 bases between them. This CDR3 is CASSLILEKGYGYTF. In DNA, the CDR3 is TGTGCCAGCAGCTTAATCTTAGAAAAGGGCTATGGCTACACCTTC.

The CDR3: CASSPVGREPGEQYF. The CDR3 DNA sequence: TGCGCCAGCAGCCCGGTAGGGCGGGAGCCGGGCGAGCAGTACTTC. J is TRBJ2-7 and V is TRBV5-1; 7 bases line up with TRBD2. From germline, CDR1 is SGHRS and CDR2 YFSETQ. The CDR3 extends over 15 amino acids. V shed 4 bases, J shed 6 bases, and the junction held 13 bases outside the gene matches.

The chain carries TRBV18 and TRBJ2-7, with TRBD1 identical over 7 bases. Germline V gene data show CDR1 as KGHSH and CDR2 as LQKENI. CDR3 size: 14 residues. J was trimmed by 3 bases and V by 3 bases; bases with no gene match: 5. The CDR3 loop reads CASSPNRGDYEQYF. The CDR3 nucleotides read TGTGCCAGCTCACCTAACAGGGGAGACTACGAGCAGTACTTC.

This chain joins TRBV23-1 and TRBJ1-2, with D unresolved. TRBV23-1 is labeled an ORF, and its function is uncertain. The CDR3 loop spans 14 amino acids. The ends were cut back, 4 bases at V and 4 bases at J, with 13 bases in the middle. In nucleotides, the CDR3 is TGCGCCAGCAGTCGGGGAGGGTTTAGCTATGGCTACACCTTC. Translated: CASSRGGFSYGYTF.